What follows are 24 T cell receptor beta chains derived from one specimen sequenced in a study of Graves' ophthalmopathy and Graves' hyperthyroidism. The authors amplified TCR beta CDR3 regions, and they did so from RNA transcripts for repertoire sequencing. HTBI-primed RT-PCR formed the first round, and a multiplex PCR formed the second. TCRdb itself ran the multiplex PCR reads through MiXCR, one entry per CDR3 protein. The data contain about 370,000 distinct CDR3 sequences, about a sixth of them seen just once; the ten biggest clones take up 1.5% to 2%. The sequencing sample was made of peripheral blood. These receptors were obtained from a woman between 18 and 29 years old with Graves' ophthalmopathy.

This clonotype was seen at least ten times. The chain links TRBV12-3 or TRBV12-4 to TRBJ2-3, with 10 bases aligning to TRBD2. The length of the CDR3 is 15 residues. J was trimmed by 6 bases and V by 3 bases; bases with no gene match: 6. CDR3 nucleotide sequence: TGTGCCAGCAGTTTTGGCCTAGCGGGAGTGGATACGCAGTATTTT. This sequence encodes CASSFGLAGVDTQYF.

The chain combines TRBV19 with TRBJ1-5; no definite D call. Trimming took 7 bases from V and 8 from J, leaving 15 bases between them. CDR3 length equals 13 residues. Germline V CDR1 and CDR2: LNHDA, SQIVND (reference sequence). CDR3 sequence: CASNAEGLKPQHF. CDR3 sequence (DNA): TGTGCCAGTAATGCGGAGGGTTTGAAGCCCCAGCATTTT.

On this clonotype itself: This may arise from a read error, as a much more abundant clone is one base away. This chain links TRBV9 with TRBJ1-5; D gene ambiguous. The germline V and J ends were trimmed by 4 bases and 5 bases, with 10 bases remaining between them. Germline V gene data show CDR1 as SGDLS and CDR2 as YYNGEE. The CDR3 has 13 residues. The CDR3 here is CASSLRLDQPQHF. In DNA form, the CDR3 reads TGTGCCAGCAGCTTACGGCTGGATCAGCCCCAGCATTTT.

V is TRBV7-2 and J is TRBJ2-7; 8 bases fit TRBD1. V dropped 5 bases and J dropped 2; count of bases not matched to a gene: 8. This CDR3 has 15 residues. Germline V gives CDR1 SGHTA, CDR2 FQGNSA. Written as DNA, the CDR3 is TGTGCCAGCAGCATCGGGACAGGAAACACCTACGAGCAGTACTTC. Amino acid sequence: CASSIGTGNTYEQYF.

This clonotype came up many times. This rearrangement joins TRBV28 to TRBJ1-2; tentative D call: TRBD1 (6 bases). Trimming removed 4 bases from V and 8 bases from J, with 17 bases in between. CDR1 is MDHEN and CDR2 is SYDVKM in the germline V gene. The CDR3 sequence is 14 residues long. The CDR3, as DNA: TGTGCCAGCAGTTGGTCGACAGGCGTGTGGGGCTACACCTTC. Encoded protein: CASSWSTGVWGYTF.

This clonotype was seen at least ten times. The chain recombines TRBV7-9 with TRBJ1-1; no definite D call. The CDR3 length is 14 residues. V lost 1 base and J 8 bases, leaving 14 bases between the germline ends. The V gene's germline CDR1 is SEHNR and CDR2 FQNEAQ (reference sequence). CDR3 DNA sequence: TGTGCCAGCAGCTTAGAGGGAGCGTTCGGGGAAGCTTTCTTT. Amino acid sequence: CASSLEGAFGEAFF.

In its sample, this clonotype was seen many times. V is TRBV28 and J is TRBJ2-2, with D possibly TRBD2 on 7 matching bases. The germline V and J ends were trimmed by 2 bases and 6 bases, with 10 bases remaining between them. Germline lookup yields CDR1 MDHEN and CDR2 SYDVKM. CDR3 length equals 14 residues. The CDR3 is CASSLGGAAGELFF. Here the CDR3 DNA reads TGTGCCAGCAGTTTAGGGGGGGCAGCCGGGGAGCTGTTTTTT.

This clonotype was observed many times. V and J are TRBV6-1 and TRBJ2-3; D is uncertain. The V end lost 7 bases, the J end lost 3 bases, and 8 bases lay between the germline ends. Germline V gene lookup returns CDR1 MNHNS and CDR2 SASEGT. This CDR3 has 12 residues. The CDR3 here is CASTDATDTQYF. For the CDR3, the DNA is TGTGCCAGCACAGACGCGACAGATACGCAGTATTTT.

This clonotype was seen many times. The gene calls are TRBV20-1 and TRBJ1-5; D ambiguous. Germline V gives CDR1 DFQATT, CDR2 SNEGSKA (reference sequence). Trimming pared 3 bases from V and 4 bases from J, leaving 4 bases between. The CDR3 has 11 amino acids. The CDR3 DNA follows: TGCAGTGCTAGTTTGAATCAGCCCCAGCATTTT. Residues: CSASLNQPQHF.

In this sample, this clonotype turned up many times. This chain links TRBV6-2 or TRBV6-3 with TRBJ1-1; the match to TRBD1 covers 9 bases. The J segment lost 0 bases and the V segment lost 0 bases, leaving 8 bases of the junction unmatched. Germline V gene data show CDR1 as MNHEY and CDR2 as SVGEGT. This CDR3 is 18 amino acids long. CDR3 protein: CASSYSAGGTGMNTEAFF. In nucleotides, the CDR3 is TGTGCCAGCAGTTACTCAGCGGGCGGGACAGGGATGAACACTGAAGCTTTCTTT.

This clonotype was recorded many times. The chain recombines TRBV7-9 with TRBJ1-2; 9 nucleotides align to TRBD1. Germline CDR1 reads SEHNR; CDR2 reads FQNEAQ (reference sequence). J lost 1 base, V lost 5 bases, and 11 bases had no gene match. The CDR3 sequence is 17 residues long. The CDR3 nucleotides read TGTGCCAGCAGCGGACTAGCAGGGACAGGGCATAACTATGGCTACACCTTC. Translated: CASSGLAGTGHNYGYTF.

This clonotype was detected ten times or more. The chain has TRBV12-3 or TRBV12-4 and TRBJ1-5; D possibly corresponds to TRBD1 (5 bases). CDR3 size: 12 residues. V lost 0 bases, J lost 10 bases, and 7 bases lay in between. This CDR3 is CASSLAGRPQHF. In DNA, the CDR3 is TGTGCCAGCAGTTTAGCGGGGCGACCCCAGCATTTT.

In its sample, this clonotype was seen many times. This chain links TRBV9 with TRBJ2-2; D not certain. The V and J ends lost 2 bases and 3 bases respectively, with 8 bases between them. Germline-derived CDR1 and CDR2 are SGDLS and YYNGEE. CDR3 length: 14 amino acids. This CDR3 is CASSVRWDTGELFF. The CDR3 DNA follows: TGTGCCAGCAGCGTGAGGTGGGACACCGGGGAGCTGTTTTTT.

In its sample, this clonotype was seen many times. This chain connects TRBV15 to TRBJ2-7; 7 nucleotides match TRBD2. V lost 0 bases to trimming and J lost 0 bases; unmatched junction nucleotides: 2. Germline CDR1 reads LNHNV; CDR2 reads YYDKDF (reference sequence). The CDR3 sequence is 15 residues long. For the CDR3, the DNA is TGTGCCACCAGCAGAGACCGGGAGGACTCCTACGAGCAGTACTTC. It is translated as CATSRDREDSYEQYF.

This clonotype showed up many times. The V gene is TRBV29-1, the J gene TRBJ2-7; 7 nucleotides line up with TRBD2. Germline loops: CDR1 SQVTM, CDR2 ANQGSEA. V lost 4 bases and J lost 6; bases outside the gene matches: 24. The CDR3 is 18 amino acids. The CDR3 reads CSVGPTALGEAGKGEQYF. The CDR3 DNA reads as TGCAGCGTTGGCCCCACAGCCCTGGGGGAAGCGGGGAAGGGCGAGCAGTACTTC.

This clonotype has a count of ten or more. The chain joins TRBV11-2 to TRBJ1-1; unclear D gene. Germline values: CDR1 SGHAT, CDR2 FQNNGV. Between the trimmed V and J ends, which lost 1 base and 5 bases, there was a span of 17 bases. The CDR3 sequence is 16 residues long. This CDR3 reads CASSLVSTGDWTEAFF. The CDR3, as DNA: TGTGCCAGCAGCTTAGTCTCTACTGGGGATTGGACTGAAGCTTTCTTT.

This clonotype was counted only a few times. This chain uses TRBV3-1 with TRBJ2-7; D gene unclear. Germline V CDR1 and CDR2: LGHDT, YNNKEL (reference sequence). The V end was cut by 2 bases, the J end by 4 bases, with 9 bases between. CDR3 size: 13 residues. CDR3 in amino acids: CASSQKIGYEQYF. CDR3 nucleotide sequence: TGTGCCAGCAGCCAAAAAATCGGATACGAGCAGTACTTC.

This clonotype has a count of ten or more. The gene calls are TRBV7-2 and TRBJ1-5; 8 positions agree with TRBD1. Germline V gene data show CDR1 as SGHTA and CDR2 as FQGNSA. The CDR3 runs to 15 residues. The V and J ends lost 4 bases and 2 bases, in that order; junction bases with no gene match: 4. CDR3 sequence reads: CASSSQGAGNQPQHF. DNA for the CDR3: TGTGCCAGCAGCTCCCAGGGGGCGGGCAATCAGCCCCAGCATTTT.

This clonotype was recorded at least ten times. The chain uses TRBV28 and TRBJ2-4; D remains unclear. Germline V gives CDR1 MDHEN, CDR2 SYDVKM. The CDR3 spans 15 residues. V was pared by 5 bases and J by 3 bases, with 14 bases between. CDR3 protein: CASSPGSYGKNIQYF. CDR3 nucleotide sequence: TGTGCCAGCAGTCCGGGCAGTTACGGCAAAAACATTCAGTACTTC.

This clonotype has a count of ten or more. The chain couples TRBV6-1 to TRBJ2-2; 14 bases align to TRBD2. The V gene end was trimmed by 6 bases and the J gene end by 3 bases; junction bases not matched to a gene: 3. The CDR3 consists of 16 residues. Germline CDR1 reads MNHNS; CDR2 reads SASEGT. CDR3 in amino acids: CASRGLAGDDTGELFF. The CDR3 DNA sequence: TGTGCCAGCAGGGGACTAGCGGGAGATGACACCGGGGAGCTGTTTTTT.

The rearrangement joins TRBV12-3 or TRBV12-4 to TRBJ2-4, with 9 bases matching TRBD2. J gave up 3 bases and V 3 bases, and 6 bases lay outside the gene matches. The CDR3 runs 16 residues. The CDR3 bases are TGTGCCAGCAGTTTTGTGGCTAGCGGGATCAAAAACATTCAGTACTTC. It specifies CASSFVASGIKNIQYF.

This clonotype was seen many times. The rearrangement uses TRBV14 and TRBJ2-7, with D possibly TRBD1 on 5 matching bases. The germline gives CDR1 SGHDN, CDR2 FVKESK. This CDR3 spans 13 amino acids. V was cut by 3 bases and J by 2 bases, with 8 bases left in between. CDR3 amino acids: CASSQKTAYEQYF. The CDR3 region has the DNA TGTGCCAGCAGCCAGAAGACAGCCTACGAGCAGTACTTC.

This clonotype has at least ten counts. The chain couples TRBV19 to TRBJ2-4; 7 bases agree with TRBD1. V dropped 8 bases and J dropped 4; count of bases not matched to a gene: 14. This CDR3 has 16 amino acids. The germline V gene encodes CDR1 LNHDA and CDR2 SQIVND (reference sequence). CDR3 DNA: TGTGCCAGTTCTCGATCTTCCGGGACAGTTAAAAACATTCAGTACTTC. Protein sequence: CASSRSSGTVKNIQYF.

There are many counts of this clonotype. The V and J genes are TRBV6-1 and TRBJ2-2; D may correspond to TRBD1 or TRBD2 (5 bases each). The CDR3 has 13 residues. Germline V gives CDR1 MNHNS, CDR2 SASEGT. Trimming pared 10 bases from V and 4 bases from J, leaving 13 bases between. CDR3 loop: CAILVGVTGELFF. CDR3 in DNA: TGTGCCATCTTGGTGGGGGTCACCGGGGAGCTGTTTTTT.